This TCR beta chain was retrieved from a study of cytomegalovirus exposure and HLA in healthy donors. Despite likely unrecorded immune exposures, the donors were nominally healthy at the time of sampling. About this clone: Its antigen is still unknown.

V gave up 1 base and J gave up 2 bases, with 14 bases separating them. This CDR3 contains 16 residues. The germline V gene has CDR1 SGHRS and CDR2 YFSETQ. This PCR relied on a set of 60 Vbeta primers and 13 Jbeta primers. The table came from immunoSEQ multiplex PCR; TCRdb's copy has only in-frame clones and leaves some out. The sample yields some 120,000 clones, roughly 78% seen once. Study-wide results and limits: In an earlier analysis, most TCR beta V segments were productive about 90% or about 30% of the time. With further analysis later on, most CMV-associated TCR beta chains appeared HLA-restricted. There were some V segments, including TRBV6-2 and TRBV6-3, excluded as indistinguishable.

The material sequenced was PBMCs. This sequence was found in a middle-aged woman in good health and CMV-seronegative. The J gene is TRBJ2-3, the V gene TRBV5-1; a possible D gene is TRBD2 (5 bases). The CDR3 sequence: CASSLIYLASTDTQYF. Written as DNA, the CDR3 is TGCGCCAGCAGCTTGATCTATCTAGCCTCCACAGATACGCAGTATTTT.